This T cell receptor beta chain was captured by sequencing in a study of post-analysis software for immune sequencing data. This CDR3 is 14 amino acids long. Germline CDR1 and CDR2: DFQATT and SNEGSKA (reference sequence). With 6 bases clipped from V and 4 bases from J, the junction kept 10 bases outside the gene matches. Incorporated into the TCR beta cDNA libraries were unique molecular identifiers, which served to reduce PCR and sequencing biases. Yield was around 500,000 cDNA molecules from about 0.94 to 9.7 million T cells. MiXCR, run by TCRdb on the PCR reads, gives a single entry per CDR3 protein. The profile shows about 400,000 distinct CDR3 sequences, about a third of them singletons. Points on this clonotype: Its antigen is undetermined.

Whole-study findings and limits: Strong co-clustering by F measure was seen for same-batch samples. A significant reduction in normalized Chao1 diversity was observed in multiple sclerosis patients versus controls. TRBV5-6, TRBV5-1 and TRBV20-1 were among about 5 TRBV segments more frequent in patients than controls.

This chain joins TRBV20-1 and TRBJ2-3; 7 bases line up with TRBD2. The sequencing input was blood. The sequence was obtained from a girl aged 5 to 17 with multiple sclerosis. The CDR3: CSADDPRGADTQYF. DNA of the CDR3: TGCAGTGCCGACGACCCCCGGGGGGCAGATACGCAGTATTTT.